Each of the 23 T cell receptor beta chains below was sequenced from the same sample in a study of control samples from healthy donors and cancer patients. Some clones are missing from TCRdb's copy, which holds only in-frame ones; the method was immunoSEQ multiplex PCR. Of more than 100,000 clones listed, roughly 90% are singletons. The sample consisted of PBMCs. Receptors originate from a man between 60 and 70 years old with lung cancer.

This clone occurred once. This chain joins TRBV10-3 and TRBJ2-3; maybe TRBD2 (5 bases). Trimming cost V 3 bases and J 10 bases, with 11 bases left between them. The CDR3 consists of 12 residues. Germline V gene data show CDR1 as ENHRY and CDR2 as SYGVKD. This chain's CDR3 is CAISEGREAQYF. CDR3 DNA sequence: TGTGCCATCAGTGAAGGACGGGAAGCGCAGTATTTT.

The rearrangement uses TRBV4-2 and TRBJ2-2; D unclear. V was pared by 0 bases and J by 6 bases, with 11 bases between. The CDR3 is made up of 15 amino acids. Germline V gene lookup returns CDR1 LGHNA and CDR2 YNFKEQ. CDR3 loop: CASSQDQSVPGELFF. For the CDR3, the DNA is TGTGCCAGCAGCCAAGATCAATCCGTCCCCGGGGAGCTGTTTTTT.

The chain has TRBV3-1 (or the pseudogene TRBV3-2) and TRBJ1-4; D call uncertain. Trimming took off 3 bases at V and 4 bases at J, with 3 bases between the two ends. The CDR3 has 12 residues. Germline assignment: CDR1 LGHDT and CDR2 YNNKEL (reference sequence). The CDR3 bases are TGTGCCAGCAGCCAGCGTAATGAAAAACTGTTTTTT. It yields the protein CASSQRNEKLFF.

This chain uses TRBV11-2 with TRBJ2-7; TRBD2 might be the D (6 bases). CDR1 and CDR2 (germline): SGHAT, FQNNGV. The CDR3 consists of 19 residues. Deletions cut 3 bases from V and 3 bases from J, with 27 bases between. The CDR3 is CASSFHQWQRANPIYEQYV. The CDR3 nucleotides are TGTGCCAGCAGCTTTCACCAGTGGCAGCGGGCCAATCCCATCTACGAGCAGTACGTC.

J is TRBJ2-2 and V is TRBV7-9; 11 positions match TRBD2. The CDR3 totals 18 residues. The germline CDR1 and CDR2 sequences are SEHNR and FQNEAQ (reference sequence). V lost 2 bases to trimming and J lost 6 bases; unmatched junction nucleotides: 11. The CDR3 is CASSLMRASGGLAGELFF. For the CDR3, the DNA is TGTGCCAGCAGCTTAATGAGGGCTAGCGGGGGGCTGGCCGGGGAGCTGTTTTTT.

The V call is TRBV11-2, the J call TRBJ1-1; weak D call: TRBD1 (5 bases). The CDR3 length is 12 residues. Germline V gene data show CDR1 as SGHAT and CDR2 as FQNNGV. V shed 5 bases and J shed 11 bases, with 15 bases lying between them. CDR3 nucleotides: TGTGCCAGCAGCCCGCGGGGGGGAAATGCTTTCTTT. Amino acid sequence: CASSPRGGNAFF.

This clone has just a few counts. J is TRBJ2-2 and V is TRBV7-3; no firm D call. Germline CDR1 SGHTA, CDR2 FQGTGA. The CDR3 sequence is 13 residues long. V was cut by 5 bases and J by 5 bases, with 9 bases left in between. This chain's CDR3 is CASSPTGTGELFF. DNA for the CDR3: TGTGCCAGCAGCCCCACCGGGACCGGGGAGCTGTTTTTT.

The CDR3 spells CASSFFPGQGTGELFF. CDR3 DNA: TGCGCCAGCAGCTTTTTCCCGGGACAGGGGACCGGGGAGCTGTTTTTT. The chain couples TRBV5-1 to TRBJ2-2; TRBD1 matches 10 bases. Germline trimming cut 2 bases from V and 5 bases from J; bases unmatched to any gene: 6. Germline V gives CDR1 SGHRS, CDR2 YFSETQ. The CDR3 is 16 residues long.

CDR3 region: CASSDPKTGGNSPLHF. CDR3 bases: TGCGCCAGCAGTGACCCAAAGACAGGCGGTAATTCACCCCTCCACTTT. The rearrangement links TRBV10-1 to TRBJ1-6; D is possibly TRBD1 (6 bases). Germline lookup yields CDR1 WNHNN and CDR2 SYGVQD (reference sequence). The CDR3 has 16 residues. V was trimmed by 3 bases and J by 6 bases, leaving 15 bases between them.

The chain is built from TRBV3-1 (or the pseudogene TRBV3-2) and TRBJ1-4, with TRBD1 identical over 9 bases. CDR3 size: 16 residues. Germline V gives CDR1 LGHDT, CDR2 YNNKEL (reference sequence). Unmatched junction bases numbered 10, after V lost 5 bases and J lost 6 bases. The CDR3 bases are TGTGCCAGCAGCACCCGGACAGGGGCCACTCATGAAAAACTGTTTTTT. This sequence encodes CASSTRTGATHEKLFF.

The rearrangement links TRBV10-2 to TRBJ2-7; 10 nucleotides match TRBD2. The germline CDR1 and CDR2 sequences are WSHSY and SAAADI. V shed 2 bases, J shed 0 bases, and the junction held 7 bases outside the gene matches. The CDR3 is made up of 17 amino acids. CDR3 residues: CASSELVAGGHSYEQYV. CDR3 bases: TGCGCCAGCAGTGAGCTAGTAGCGGGGGGCCACTCCTACGAGCAGTACGTC.

The J gene is TRBJ2-5, the V gene TRBV6-6; the D is unclear. Germline V gene data show CDR1 as MNHNY and CDR2 as SVGAGI (reference sequence). With 0 bases removed from V and 4 bases from J, the gap between germline ends came to 0 bases. This CDR3 is built from 11 residues. CDR3: CASSYSETQYF. In nucleotides, the CDR3 is TGTGCCAGCAGTTACTCAGAGACCCAGTACTTC.

The CDR3 region has the DNA TGTGCCAGCAGCTTAGAAGTCGGGTGGTCGGGCGAGCAGTACGTC. It specifies CASSLEVGWSGEQYV. The rearrangement joins TRBV11-3 to TRBJ2-7, with D unclear. Deletions cut 0 bases from V and 6 bases from J, with 15 bases between. The germline CDR1 and CDR2 sequences are SGHNT and YENEEA. The CDR3 has 15 residues.

The chain joins TRBV4-1 to TRBJ1-2; D is uncertain. Trimming left V 2 bases short and J 0 bases short, with 13 bases between. CDR1 and CDR2 (germline): MGHRA, YSYEKL. The CDR3 sequence is 16 residues long. The CDR3 region is CASSQISMAANYGYTF. DNA for the CDR3: TGCGCCAGCAGCCAAATCAGCATGGCGGCTAACTATGGCTACACCTTC.

The chain joins TRBV18 to TRBJ1-6; no firm D call. V lost 3 bases to trimming and J lost 10 bases, with 10 bases between them. CDR1 and CDR2 from the germline V gene are KGHSH and LQKENI. This CDR3 has 13 amino acids. CDR3 nucleotide sequence: TGTGCCAGCTCACCCTCGGACCGGTCACCCCTCCACTTT. It specifies CASSPSDRSPLHF.

The chain recombines TRBV5-1 with TRBJ1-6, with TRBD1 as a possible D gene (5 bases). With 4 bases removed from V and 5 bases from J, the gap between germline ends came to 16 bases. Germline lookup yields CDR1 SGHRS and CDR2 YFSETQ. The CDR3 totals 16 residues. CDR3 in amino acids: CASSPTPQGNNSPLHF. CDR3 sequence (DNA): TGCGCCAGCAGCCCTACCCCCCAGGGAAATAATTCACCCCTCCACTTT.

The chain combines TRBV25-1 with TRBJ1-2; TRBD1 is a possible D gene (6 bases). Trimming took off 4 bases at V and 5 bases at J, with 14 bases between the two ends. Germline assignment: CDR1 MGHDK and CDR2 SYGVNS. The CDR3 extends over 14 amino acids. The CDR3 DNA reads TGTGCCAGCAGTGGCCCCAGGGGAGAATATGGCTACACCTTC. This sequence encodes CASSGPRGEYGYTF.

This clone was observed a handful of times. V and J are TRBV5-1 and TRBJ1-5; 7 bases map to TRBD1. This CDR3 region has 14 residues. Germline-derived CDR1 and CDR2 are SGHRS and YFSETQ. Trimming removed 3 bases from V and 3 bases from J; junction bases left unmatched: 3. The CDR3 loop reads CASSSGTANQPQHF. CDR3 sequence (DNA): TGCGCCAGCAGCTCCGGGACAGCCAATCAGCCCCAGCATTTT.

J is TRBJ1-3 and V is TRBV18, with D possibly TRBD1 on 5 matching bases. This CDR3 is 16 amino acids long. Trimming removed 0 bases at V and 0 bases at J, with 9 bases between. The germline V gene has CDR1 KGHSH and CDR2 LQKENI. Here the CDR3 reads CASSPPSGNSGNTIYF. In nucleotides, the CDR3 is TGTGCCAGCTCACCACCATCAGGGAACTCTGGAAACACCATATATTTT.

This sequence joins TRBV14 and TRBJ1-2, with a weak D call TRBD1 (6 bases). The length of the CDR3 is 14 residues. Germline V gene data show CDR1 as SGHDN and CDR2 as FVKESK. V lost 0 bases and J 8 bases, leaving 13 bases between the germline ends. DNA for the CDR3: TGTGCCAGCAGCCAAGATCGTGGGGGCATGGGCTACACCTTC. This gives the protein CASSQDRGGMGYTF.

J is TRBJ2-5 and V is TRBV7-3, with 11 bases identical to TRBD1. V lost 4 bases and J lost 2; bases outside the gene matches: 9. Per germline, CDR1 SGHTA and CDR2 FQGTGA. The CDR3 runs to 17 residues. The CDR3 nucleotides are TGTGCCAGCAGCTCAGGGACAGGGGGTCGTGGGCAAGAGACCCAGTACTTC. It encodes CASSSGTGGRGQETQYF.

The chain recombines TRBV12-5 with TRBJ2-1; TRBD2 agrees at 8 bases. This CDR3 comprises 17 residues. Germline lookup yields CDR1 LGHNT and CDR2 FRNRAP. V lost 2 bases and J lost 0; bases outside the gene matches: 6. The CDR3 coding sequence is TGTGCTAGTGGTTTGACCACGGGGGGGAGCTCCTACAATGAGCAGTTCTTC. It codes for CASGLTTGGSSYNEQFF.

CDR3 residues: CTSRATLRGYNSPLHF. DNA of the CDR3: TGCACCAGCAGGGCCACATTACGGGGTTATAATTCACCCCTCCACTTT. This sequence joins TRBV1 and TRBJ1-6. TRBV1 is a pseudogene locus. CDR3 length: 16 amino acids.